Below, 18 T cell receptor beta chains from the same sample are listed, as sequenced in a study of cytomegalovirus exposure and HLA in healthy donors. PCR primers comprised 60 Vbeta and 13 Jbeta primers. The method was immunoSEQ multiplex PCR; TCRdb's version includes in-frame clones alone and lacks a portion of them. This table has approximately 160,000 clones, around four fifths appearing once. The sequencing input was PBMCs. These receptors all stem from a man between 18 and 29 years old in good health and CMV-seropositive.

The chain has TRBV6-6 and TRBJ1-2, with a possible D match to TRBD1 (6 bases). The V gene's germline CDR1 is MNHNY and CDR2 SVGAGI (reference sequence). V was cut by 8 bases and J by 3 bases, with 19 bases left in between. The CDR3 runs 15 residues. The CDR3 bases are TGTGCCAGCCAGGAGACAACCGGGACACACTATGGCTACACCTTC. Its translation: CASQETTGTHYGYTF.

The rearrangement joins TRBV4-1 to TRBJ2-7, with 11 bases aligning to TRBD2. This CDR3 comprises 16 residues. Germline assignment: CDR1 MGHRA and CDR2 YSYEKL. The trim removed 1 base at V and 4 bases at J, leaving 6 bases unmatched. The chain's CDR3 is CASSQVLAGGKYEQYF. CDR3 nucleotides: TGCGCCAGCAGCCAAGTCCTAGCGGGAGGAAAATACGAGCAGTACTTC.

The chain recombines TRBV7-2 with TRBJ2-7; 7 positions agree with TRBD2. Germline-derived CDR1 and CDR2 are SGHTA and FQGNSA. This CDR3 is 15 amino acids long. Unmatched junction bases numbered 6, after V lost 2 bases and J lost 2 bases. Written as DNA, the CDR3 is TGTGCCAGCAGCTTATGGGTGGCGGGAGCCTACGAGCAGTACTTC. Its protein product is CASSLWVAGAYEQYF.

This clone has a handful of counts. The chain links TRBV30 to TRBJ1-5; D is perhaps TRBD1 (5 bases). The germline V and J ends were trimmed by 1 base and 4 bases, with 8 bases remaining between them. The CDR3 has 13 residues. Germline CDR1 and CDR2: GTSNPN and SVGIG (reference sequence). The CDR3 DNA is TGTGCCTGGAGTGGGACATCGAATCAGCCCCAGCATTTT. Protein product: CAWSGTSNQPQHF.

This clone was observed a few times. V gene TRBV19 combines with J gene TRBJ1-5; 9 positions agree with TRBD1. The CDR3 covers 15 residues. Germline-derived CDR1 and CDR2 are LNHDA and SQIVND (reference sequence). V was pared by 3 bases and J by 6 bases, with 6 bases of the junction left unmatched. The CDR3 DNA sequence: TGTGCCAGTAGTATCTCCGGGACAGGGAGTCAGCCCCAGCATTTT. The encoded protein is CASSISGTGSQPQHF. The full variable domain, rest sourced from reference TRBV19 and TRBJ1-5, is DGGITQSPKYLFRKEGQNVTLSCEQNLNHDAMYWYRQDPGQGLRLIYYSQIVNDFQKGDIAEGYSVSREKKESFPLTVTSAQKNPTAFYLCASSISGTGSQPQHFGDGTRLSIL.

This clone was counted between two and nine times. The rearrangement uses TRBV7-8 and TRBJ2-7, with 10 bases lining up with TRBD1. CDR3 size: 14 residues. V shed 4 bases, J shed 5 bases, and the junction held 5 bases outside the gene matches. Germline V gene data show CDR1 as SGHVS and CDR2 as FQNEAQ. The CDR3 loop reads CASSSRTGGDEQYF. Written as DNA, the CDR3 is TGTGCCAGCAGCTCCCGGACAGGGGGGGACGAGCAGTACTTC.

The chain links TRBV25-1 to TRBJ2-2, with D perhaps TRBD2 (6 bases). CDR3 length equals 17 residues. CDR1 and CDR2 from the germline V gene are MGHDK and SYGVNS. The ends were cut back, 4 bases at V and 2 bases at J, with 17 bases in the middle. CDR3 bases: TGTGCCAGCAGTGGTCCCGCGGGGCAGGTTAACACCGGGGAGCTGTTTTTT. Its protein is CASSGPAGQVNTGELFF. The full variable domain, rest sourced from reference TRBV25-1 and TRBJ2-2, is EADIYQTPRYLVIGTGKKITLECSQTMGHDKMYWYQQDPGMELHLIHYSYGVNSTEKGDLSSESTVSRIRTEHFPLTLESARPSHTSQYLCASSGPAGQVNTGELFFGEGSRLTVL.

The rearrangement uses TRBV6-1 and TRBJ1-4; 9 bases match TRBD1. Per the germline V gene, CDR1 is MNHNS and CDR2 is SASEGT. The CDR3 contains 14 residues. The V and J ends lost 6 bases and 7 bases, in that order; junction bases with no gene match: 6. The CDR3 DNA reads TGTGCCAGCAGCGGGACAGGGCGTGGTGAAAAACTGTTTTTT. This encodes CASSGTGRGEKLFF.

The chain uses TRBV27 and TRBJ2-7; possibly TRBD1 for D (5 bases). CDR1 and CDR2 (germline): MNHEY, SMNVEV (reference sequence). CDR3 size: 15 residues. V was clipped by 5 bases and J by 2 bases, with 16 bases between them. The CDR3 spells CASSDSPRAAYEQYF. The DNA for the CDR3 is TGTGCCAGCAGTGACTCCCCCAGGGCTGCCTACGAGCAGTACTTC.

The chain joins TRBV18 to TRBJ2-3, with D uncertain. This CDR3 is built from 16 residues. V was shortened by 0 bases and J by 3 bases, with 13 bases between the two germline ends. Germline CDR1 KGHSH, CDR2 LQKENI. The CDR3 nucleotides are TGTGCCAGCTCACCACCTCCCCTAGTTCCTACAGATACGCAGTATTTT. Protein: CASSPPPLVPTDTQYF.

This chain connects TRBV11-3 to TRBJ2-1; D gene unclear. Germline assignment: CDR1 SGHNT and CDR2 YENEEA. Deletions cut 8 bases from V and 8 bases from J, with 13 bases between. This CDR3 has 12 residues. The CDR3 protein is CASSPQAHEQFF. The CDR3 DNA is TGTGCCAGCTCACCGCAGGCCCATGAGCAGTTCTTC. Complete variable domain (other parts from reference TRBV11-3 and TRBJ2-1): EAGVVQSPRYKIIEKKQPVAFWCNPISGHNTLYWYLQNLGQGPELLIRYENEEAVDDSQLPKDRFSAERLKGVDSTLKIQPAELGDSAVYLCASSPQAHEQFFGPGTRLTVL.

The chain joins TRBV9 to TRBJ2-3; 14 bases are shared with TRBD2. The CDR3 spans 16 residues. Germline assignment: CDR1 SGDLS and CDR2 YYNGEE. After removal of 4 bases from V and 5 bases from J, the junction contained 6 bases not matched to a gene. CDR3 sequence (DNA): TGTGCCAGCAGCCCGGGACTAGCGGGAGATGAAGATACGCAGTATTTT. As protein: CASSPGLAGDEDTQYF.

The V gene is TRBV19, the J gene TRBJ2-7, with unresolved D. The CDR3 spans 13 residues. Deletions cut 3 bases from V and 0 bases from J, with 6 bases between. The V gene's germline CDR1 is LNHDA and CDR2 SQIVND (reference sequence). The CDR3: CASSMAHSYEQYF. The CDR3 region has the DNA TGTGCCAGTAGTATGGCTCACTCCTACGAGCAGTACTTC.

The chain is built from TRBV6-1 and TRBJ1-1; 8 bases map to TRBD1. This CDR3 comprises 16 residues. V shed 3 bases, J shed 0 bases, and the junction held 6 bases outside the gene matches. Per germline, CDR1 MNHNS and CDR2 SASEGT. Written as DNA, the CDR3 is TGTGCCAGCAGTGAGCCCTGGGACAGGTTGAACACTGAAGCTTTCTTT. Its protein is CASSEPWDRLNTEAFF.

The rearrangement links TRBV11-2 to TRBJ2-4, with D possibly matching TRBD1 (6 bases). The length of the CDR3 is 13 residues. V dropped 1 base and J dropped 5 bases, with 6 bases sitting between them. From germline, CDR1 is SGHAT and CDR2 FQNNGV. This CDR3 reads CASSLGTENIQYF. Written as DNA, the CDR3 is TGTGCCAGCAGCTTAGGGACAGAAAACATTCAGTACTTC.

V usage is TRBV5-1 and J usage is TRBJ1-1; D remains unclear. This CDR3 has 13 amino acids. Germline V gene data show CDR1 as SGHRS and CDR2 as YFSETQ. Trimming shortened V by 5 bases and J by 6 bases, and 14 bases separated the two germline ends. CDR3 loop: CASRSDGVSEAFF. CDR3 nucleotide sequence: TGCGCCAGCAGATCGGACGGGGTTTCTGAAGCTTTCTTT.

The V and J genes are TRBV15 and TRBJ1-1; D gene ambiguous. The CDR3 loop spans 16 amino acids. V was shortened by 5 bases and J by 0 bases, with 16 bases between the two germline ends. Germline CDR1 is LNHNV and CDR2 is YYDKDF (reference sequence). CDR3 sequence (DNA): TGTGCCACCAGCCCAAGAGGGCCCAGTATGAACACTGAAGCTTTCTTT. It specifies CATSPRGPSMNTEAFF.

Of note for this clone: Its ends do not fully match the called genes, so a read error is possible. V is TRBV18 and J is TRBJ2-5, with D uncertain. Germline CDR1 and CDR2: KGHSH and LQKENI. The CDR3 runs 13 residues. The CDR3 here is CASSPGEGAEEDF. The CDR3 nucleotides are TGTGCCAGCTCACCCGGAGAAGGCGCAGAGGAAGACTTC.